The count of the clone carrying this T cell receptor (beta chain) is one. Its target is unknown. This sample was taken from a study of cytomegalovirus exposure and HLA in healthy donors. Study conclusions and caveats: The study designated 150 or so TCR beta chains cytomegalovirus-associated.

PCR involved 60 Vbeta and 13 Jbeta primers. Clones were sequenced by immunoSEQ multiplex PCR, and TCRdb holds only the in-frame ones, with some missing. The sample yields about 300,000 clones, roughly 89% seen once. Per the germline V gene, CDR1 is SGHTA and CDR2 is FQGNSA. The CDR3 runs to 13 residues. Trimming shortened V by 1 base and J by 11 bases, and 12 bases separated the two germline ends. The origin of this receptor is a man between 35 and 55 years old in good health and CMV-seropositive. Sequenced material: PBMCs. The chain links TRBV7-2 to TRBJ1-5, with D possibly TRBD1 on 5 matching bases. This CDR3 is CASSLDGGLAQHF. The CDR3 bases are TGTGCCAGCAGCTTAGACGGGGGGTTGGCCCAGCATTTT.